A single sample gave rise to the 10 T cell receptor beta chains below, sequenced in a study of PD-1 blockade in mismatch repair-deficient tumors. The assay was immunoSEQ multiplex PCR, and TCRdb's table has in-frame clones only and misses some. The repertoire has roughly 130,000 clones, almost 90% of them found once; the top ten carry 10% to 15%. This specimen was peripheral blood, taken 72 weeks after starting pembrolizumab. Receptors originate from an adult with mismatch repair-deficient cancer.

J is TRBJ1-1 and V is TRBV5-1; 8 nucleotides line up with TRBD1. The CDR3 has 13 residues. After removal of 3 bases from V and 4 bases from J, the junction contained 2 bases not matched to a gene. The germline gives CDR1 SGHRS, CDR2 YFSETQ. The DNA for the CDR3 is TGCGCCAGCAGCTCTACAGGGGGCACTGAAGCTTTCTTT. It codes for CASSSTGGTEAFF.

In this sample, this clone turned up a few times. The junction differs from germline at one of its ends, possibly a read error. The rearrangement joins TRBV28 to TRBJ2-7; tentatively, D is TRBD2 (6 bases). The CDR3 spans 13 residues. CDR1 and CDR2 (germline): MDHEN, SYDVKM. The CDR3, as DNA: TGTGCCAGCACCACGGGAGTTTCCTTCGAGCAGTACTTC. Amino acid sequence: CASTTGVSFEQYF.

The chain is built from TRBV11-2 and TRBJ2-7, with 12 bases lining up with TRBD1. V lost 3 bases to trimming and J lost 7 bases; unmatched junction nucleotides: 4. CDR3 length: 14 residues. CDR1 SGHAT and CDR2 FQNNGV come from the germline V gene. This chain's CDR3 is CASSFGTGGLEQYF. The CDR3, as DNA: TGTGCCAGCAGCTTTGGGACAGGGGGCCTTGAGCAGTACTTC. Together with reference TRBV11-2 and TRBJ2-7, the CDR3 gives the full variable domain: EAGVAQSPRYKIIEKRQSVAFWCNPISGHATLYWYQQILGQGPKLLIQFQNNGVVDDSQLPKDRFSAERLKGVDSTLKIQPAKLEDSAVYLCASSFGTGGLEQYFGPGTRLTVT.

This chain links TRBV10-3 with TRBJ2-2; 10 positions match TRBD2. This CDR3 is built from 15 residues. Germline-derived CDR1 and CDR2 are ENHRY and SYGVKD. J was trimmed by 4 bases and V by 3 bases; bases with no gene match: 2. In DNA, the CDR3 is TGTGCCATCAGTGATAGCGGGAGGAGCACCGGGGAGCTGTTTTTT. It translates to CAISDSGRSTGELFF.

This chain connects TRBV28 to TRBJ1-2; a weak D match, TRBD1 (6 bases). Germline V gene sequence: CDR1 MDHEN, CDR2 SYDVKM. This CDR3 has 17 residues. V gave up 5 bases and J gave up 8 bases, with 27 bases separating them. The DNA for the CDR3 is TGTGCCAGCAGTCCCTTTATTGGGTCAGGGGAGGAGAGCGGCTACACCTTC. Protein: CASSPFIGSGEESGYTF.

In DNA, the CDR3 is TGTGCCAGCCACTACGAGCAGTACTTC. Its translation: CASHYEQYF. The V call is TRBV27, the J call TRBJ2-7; D is unclear. With 8 bases removed from V and 3 bases from J, the gap between germline ends came to 2 bases. The CDR3 runs 9 residues. Germline-derived CDR1 and CDR2 are MNHEY and SMNVEV (reference sequence).

This clone has more than one count but fewer than ten. The V and J genes are TRBV12-5 and TRBJ2-7, with D perhaps matching TRBD2 (6 bases). Germline V lookup: CDR1 LGHNT, CDR2 FRNRAP. V was clipped by 5 bases and J by 3 bases, with 14 bases between them. CDR3 length equals 14 residues. CDR3 coding DNA: TGTGCTAGTGGTAAAGCGGGCGGCCTCTACGAGCAGTACTTC. The encoded protein is CASGKAGGLYEQYF.

The rearrangement links TRBV21-1 to TRBJ1-2. TRBV21-1 is reported as a pseudogene. This CDR3 region has 14 residues. The chain's CDR3 is CASSKGGGNYGYTF. The CDR3 DNA reads TGTGCCAGCAGCAAAGGTGGAGGAAACTATGGCTACACCTTC.

The chain uses TRBV6-5 and TRBJ1-3, with D tentatively TRBD1 (6 bases). Looked up from germline, CDR1 is MNHEY and CDR2 is SVGAGI. V lost 2 bases and J lost 2, with 10 bases in between. The CDR3 has 15 amino acids. The CDR3 loop reads CASSYGGRAGNTIYF. CDR3 in DNA: TGTGCCAGCAGTTACGGGGGCCGGGCTGGAAACACCATATATTTT.

The rearrangement joins TRBV11-2 to TRBJ2-1, with a possible D match to TRBD2 (5 bases). Germline V gene sequence: CDR1 SGHAT, CDR2 FQNNGV. The CDR3 covers 18 residues. Trimming removed 2 bases from V and 2 bases from J, with 19 bases in between. The CDR3 bases are TGTGCCAGCAGCTTAATGGTCCCAACTAGTGCCCCCTACAATGAGCAGTTCTTC. Its protein product is CASSLMVPTSAPYNEQFF.